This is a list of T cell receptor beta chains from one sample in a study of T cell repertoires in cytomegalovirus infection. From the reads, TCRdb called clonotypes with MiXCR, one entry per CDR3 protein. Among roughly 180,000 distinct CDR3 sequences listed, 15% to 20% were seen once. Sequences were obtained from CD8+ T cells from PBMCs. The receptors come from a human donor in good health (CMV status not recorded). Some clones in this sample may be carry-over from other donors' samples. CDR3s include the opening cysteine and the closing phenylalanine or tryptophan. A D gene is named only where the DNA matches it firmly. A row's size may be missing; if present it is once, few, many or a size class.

CDR3: CSVVGAVGGDTQYF
DNA: TGCAGCGTTGTAGGGGCCGTGGGAGGAGATACGCAGTATTTT
D: -
V: TRBV29-1
length: 14
J: TRBJ2-3
size: few

CDR3: CASSDWDESDEKLFF
DNA: TGTGCCAGCAGTGACTGGGACGAAAGCGATGAAAAACTGTTTTTT
D: -
V: TRBV25-1
length: 15
J: TRBJ1-4
size: -

CDR3: CASTSGRLYNEQFF
DNA: TGTGCCAGTACCAGCGGGCGACTGTACAATGAGCAGTTCTTC
D: -
V: TRBV19
length: 14
J: TRBJ2-1
size: few

CDR3: CSARDSLTDRSQFYGYTF
DNA: TGCAGTGCTAGAGATTCTTTGACCGACAGAAGCCAATTCTATGGCTACACCTTC
D: -
V: TRBV20-1
length: 18
J: TRBJ1-2
size: once

CDR3: CASSQPDTTDPGQGGYNEQFF
DNA: TGTGCCAGCAGCCAACCCGATACGACAGACCCGGGACAGGGGGGATACAATGAGCAGTTCTTC
D: TRBD1
V: TRBV7-8
length: 21
J: TRBJ2-1
size: -

CDR3: CASHISNPGQETQYF
DNA: TGTGCCAGCCACATATCCAACCCGGGGCAAGAGACCCAGTACTTC
D: -
V: TRBV6-6
length: 15
J: TRBJ2-5
size: -

CDR3: CASRGPRDVGTQYF
DNA: TGTGCCAGCAGGGGCCCCCGGGACGTAGGGACCCAGTACTTC
D: -
V: TRBV12-3/TRBV12-4
length: 14
J: TRBJ2-5
size: -

CDR3: CASSDKRGVSYNEQFF
DNA: TGTGCCAGCAGTGACAAGCGGGGGGTTTCCTACAATGAGCAGTTCTTC
D: TRBD2
V: TRBV2
length: 16
J: TRBJ2-1
size: few

CDR3: CASSYNTGELFF
DNA: TGTGCCAGCAGTTACAACACCGGGGAGCTGTTTTTT
D: -
V: TRBV6-5
length: 12
J: TRBJ2-2
size: -

CDR3: CASSLGYSNQPQHF
DNA: TGTGCCAGCAGCTTGGGCTATAGCAATCAGCCCCAGCATTTT
D: -
V: TRBV7-9
length: 14
J: TRBJ1-5
size: few

CDR3: CASSSGGTGMFEAFF
DNA: TGTGCCAGCAGCTCAGGAGGGACAGGGATGTTTGAAGCTTTCTTT
D: TRBD1
V: TRBV7-6
length: 15
J: TRBJ1-1
size: -

CDR3: CASSLTGKETQYF
DNA: TGTGCCAGCAGCTTAACAGGGAAAGAGACCCAGTACTTC
D: -
V: TRBV7-6
length: 13
J: TRBJ2-5
size: -

CDR3: CASSLRGNGYTF
DNA: TGTGCCAGCAGCCTTCGAGGAAATGGCTACACCTTC
D: -
V: TRBV14
length: 12
J: TRBJ1-2
size: -

CDR3: CASSSDSLIYEQYF
DNA: TGTGCCAGCAGTTCGGACAGTTTGATCTACGAGCAGTACTTC
D: -
V: TRBV7-2
length: 14
J: TRBJ2-7
size: -

CDR3: CASSFRGTSNQPQHF
DNA: TGTGCCAGCAGTTTCCGCGGGACGTCGAATCAGCCCCAGCATTTT
D: -
V: TRBV12-3/TRBV12-4
length: 15
J: TRBJ1-5
size: few

CDR3: CAPGGTSGNNEQFF
DNA: TGTGCCCCGGGGGGGACTAGCGGCAACAATGAGCAGTTCTTC
D: TRBD2
V: TRBV6-2/TRBV6-3
length: 14
J: TRBJ2-1
size: -

CDR3: CASSLDTRVYSNQPQHF
DNA: TGTGCCAGCAGTTTGGACACTCGAGTTTATAGCAATCAGCCCCAGCATTTT
D: -
V: TRBV12-3/TRBV12-4
length: 17
J: TRBJ1-5
size: -

CDR3: CASSPPGRTNEKLFF
DNA: TGTGCCAGCAGCCCCCCGGGGCGAACTAATGAAAAACTGTTTTTT
D: -
V: TRBV7-9
length: 15
J: TRBJ1-4
size: few

CDR3: CASSYRRGGSIHEQYF
DNA: TGTGCCAGCAGTTACCGGCGGGGGGGCTCTATCCACGAGCAGTACTTC
D: TRBD2
V: TRBV6-2/TRBV6-3
length: 16
J: TRBJ2-7
size: -

CDR3: CASSRGGLNTEAFF
DNA: TGTGCCAGCAGCAGAGGGGGCTTGAACACTGAAGCTTTCTTT
D: TRBD1
V: TRBV7-6
length: 14
J: TRBJ1-1
size: -

CDR3: CASSLVGRGTEQYF
DNA: TGTGCCAGCAGCTTAGTGGGGAGGGGCACAGAGCAGTACTTC
D: TRBD2
V: TRBV7-8
length: 14
J: TRBJ2-7
size: many

CDR3: CASSYFLCCGQSLYNEQFF
DNA: TGTGCCAGCAGTTACTTTCTTTGTTGTGGACAGTCCCTCTACAATGAGCAGTTCTTC
D: -
V: TRBV6-2/TRBV6-3
length: 19
J: TRBJ2-1
size: -

CDR3: CASSPRLAGGVYNEQFF
DNA: TGTGCCAGCAGTCCACGACTAGCGGGGGGGGTTTACAATGAGCAGTTCTTC
D: TRBD2
V: TRBV28
length: 17
J: TRBJ2-1
size: -

CDR3: CASSLALGGLTEAFF
DNA: TGTGCCAGCAGCTTAGCTTTGGGGGGCTTGACTGAAGCTTTCTTT
D: -
V: TRBV7-9
length: 15
J: TRBJ1-1
size: few

CDR3: CASSFRINTEAFF
DNA: TGTGCCAGCAGCTTCAGGATTAACACTGAAGCTTTCTTT
D: -
V: TRBV7-6
length: 13
J: TRBJ1-1
size: few

CDR3: CASGRLAGDNEQFF
DNA: TGTGCCAGCGGAAGACTAGCGGGGGACAATGAGCAGTTCTTC
D: TRBD2
V: TRBV7-6
length: 14
J: TRBJ2-1
size: -

CDR3: CASSFEALYQETQYF
DNA: TGTGCCAGCAGCTTCGAAGCTTTGTACCAAGAGACCCAGTACTTC
D: -
V: TRBV7-8
length: 15
J: TRBJ2-5
size: -

CDR3: CASSSQSPGADVLTF
DNA: TGTGCCAGCAGCTCCCAGAGCCCTGGGGCCGACGTCCTGACTTTC
D: -
V: TRBV7-9
length: 15
J: TRBJ2-6
size: -

CDR3: CSARDASSSYNEQFF
DNA: TGCAGTGCTAGAGACGCTAGCAGCTCCTACAATGAGCAGTTCTTC
D: -
V: TRBV20-1
length: 15
J: TRBJ2-1
size: -

CDR3: CSVAGTGSYNEQFF
DNA: TGCAGCGTCGCCGGGACAGGCTCCTACAATGAGCAGTTCTTC
D: TRBD1
V: TRBV29-1
length: 14
J: TRBJ2-1
size: -

CDR3: CASSLWAGGNNSPLHF
DNA: TGTGCCAGCAGTTTATGGGCAGGGGGCAATAATTCACCCCTCCACTTT
D: TRBD1
V: TRBV28
length: 16
J: TRBJ1-6
size: many

CDR3: CASSLSSNEQFF
DNA: TGTGCCAGCAGTTTAAGCAGCAATGAGCAGTTCTTC
D: -
V: TRBV6-2/TRBV6-3
length: 12
J: TRBJ2-1
size: -

CDR3: CASSLIGGAGTEAFF
DNA: TGTGCCAGCAGCTTAATTGGGGGCGCCGGCACTGAAGCTTTCTTT
D: -
V: TRBV7-3
length: 15
J: TRBJ1-1
size: -

CDR3: CASSFRDGNSPLHF
DNA: TGTGCCAGCAGTTTTCGGGACGGCAATTCACCCCTCCACTTT
D: -
V: TRBV28
length: 14
J: TRBJ1-6
size: few

CDR3: CATSDLGGNEQFF
DNA: TGTGCCACCAGTGATTTAGGGGGGAATGAGCAGTTCTTC
D: -
V: TRBV24-1
length: 13
J: TRBJ2-1
size: few

CDR3: CSASGTGLWTGELFF
DNA: TGCAGTGCTTCCGGGACAGGGCTTTGGACCGGGGAGCTGTTTTTT
D: TRBD1
V: TRBV20-1
length: 15
J: TRBJ2-2
size: -

CDR3: CASSEALGGRTDTQYF
DNA: TGTGCCAGCAGTGAAGCGCTGGGGGGCCGAACAGATACGCAGTATTTT
D: -
V: TRBV6-1
length: 16
J: TRBJ2-3
size: -

CDR3: CASSLEGNGSNQPQHF
DNA: TGTGCCAGCAGCTTAGAAGGGAATGGGAGCAATCAGCCCCAGCATTTT
D: -
V: TRBV7-9
length: 16
J: TRBJ1-5
size: few

CDR3: CSVVRQGAMAGELFF
DNA: TGCAGCGTTGTTCGACAGGGGGCTATGGCCGGGGAGCTGTTTTTT
D: TRBD1
V: TRBV29-1
length: 15
J: TRBJ2-2
size: -

CDR3: CASSMLPGQGSYEQYF
DNA: TGTGCCAGCAGTATGCTCCCGGGACAGGGCTCCTACGAGCAGTACTTC
D: TRBD1
V: TRBV6-1
length: 16
J: TRBJ2-7
size: -

CDR3: CASSFPLSYGYTF
DNA: TGTGCCAGCAGCTTTCCGCTCTCCTATGGCTACACCTTC
D: -
V: TRBV7-9
length: 13
J: TRBJ1-2
size: few

CDR3: CASSLPTGSDRSAWSNYGYTF
DNA: TGTGCCAGCAGCTTACCGACAGGATCCGATCGCTCAGCGTGGTCTAACTATGGCTACACCTTC
D: -
V: TRBV7-8
length: 21
J: TRBJ1-2
size: -

CDR3: CASSPGQNTGELFF
DNA: TGTGCCAGCAGCCCTGGACAGAACACCGGGGAGCTGTTTTTT
D: -
V: TRBV6-2/TRBV6-3
length: 14
J: TRBJ2-2
size: -

CDR3: CASKLGRNTEAFF
DNA: TGTGCCAGTAAACTCGGACGGAACACTGAAGCTTTCTTT
D: -
V: TRBV6-1
length: 13
J: TRBJ1-1
size: few